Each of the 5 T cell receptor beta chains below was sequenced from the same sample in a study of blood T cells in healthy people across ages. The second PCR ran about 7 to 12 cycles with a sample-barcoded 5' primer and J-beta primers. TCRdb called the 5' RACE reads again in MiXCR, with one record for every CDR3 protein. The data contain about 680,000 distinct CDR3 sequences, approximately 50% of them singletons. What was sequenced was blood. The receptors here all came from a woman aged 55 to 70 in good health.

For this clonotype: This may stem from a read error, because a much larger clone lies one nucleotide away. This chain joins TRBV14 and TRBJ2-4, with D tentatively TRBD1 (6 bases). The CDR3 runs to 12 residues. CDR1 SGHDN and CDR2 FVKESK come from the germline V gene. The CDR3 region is CAGSPRGYIQYF. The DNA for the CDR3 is TGTGCCGGCAGCCCCAGGGGATACATTCAGTACTTC.

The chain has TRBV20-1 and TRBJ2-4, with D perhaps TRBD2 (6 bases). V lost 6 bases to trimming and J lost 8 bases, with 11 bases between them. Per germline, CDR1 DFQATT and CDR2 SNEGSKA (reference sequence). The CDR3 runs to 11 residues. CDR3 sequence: CSAPWGDIQYF. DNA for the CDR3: TGCAGTGCCCCCTGGGGGGACATTCAGTACTTC.

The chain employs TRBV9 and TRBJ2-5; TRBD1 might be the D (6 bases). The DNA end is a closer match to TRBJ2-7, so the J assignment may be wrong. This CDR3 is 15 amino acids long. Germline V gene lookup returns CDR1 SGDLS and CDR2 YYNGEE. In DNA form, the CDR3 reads TGTGCCAGCAGCCCCACAACGCAGGGGCTCTACGAGCAGTACTTC. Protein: CASSPTTQGLYEQYF.

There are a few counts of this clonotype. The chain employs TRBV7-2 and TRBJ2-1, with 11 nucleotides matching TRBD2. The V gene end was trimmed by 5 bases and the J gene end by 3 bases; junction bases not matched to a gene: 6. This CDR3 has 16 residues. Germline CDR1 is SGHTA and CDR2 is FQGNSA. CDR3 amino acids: CASSETSGSGYNEQFF. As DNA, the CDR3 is TGTGCCAGCAGCGAAACTAGCGGGAGCGGCTACAATGAGCAGTTCTTC.

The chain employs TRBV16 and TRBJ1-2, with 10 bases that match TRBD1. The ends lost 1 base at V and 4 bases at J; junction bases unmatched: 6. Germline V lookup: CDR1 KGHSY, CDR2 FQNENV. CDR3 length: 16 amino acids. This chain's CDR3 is CASSQLVRTGGYGYTF. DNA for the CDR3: TGTGCCAGCAGCCAATTAGTCCGGACAGGGGGCTATGGCTACACCTTC.